This T cell receptor (beta chain) is drawn from a study of early T cells in non-severe SARS-CoV-2 infection (dated by TCRdb to about 2021). In the study overall: TCR sequencing used bulk RNA from unsorted whole blood, so alpha and beta chains could not be paired. Findings and caveats that apply to the study as a whole: VDJdb matching was skewed toward anti-spike CD8 responses and likely underestimated virus-specific expansions, missing private and CD4 specificities.

Library generation was performed with 5' RACE. Sequenced on a NextSeq 500. In the TCR library protocol, unique molecular identifiers were attached to individual cDNA molecules to correct for PCR bias and sequencing error. Both TCR alpha and beta chains were sequenced, and tight co-correlation was observed between alpha and beta sequence abundances in each sample. The source study handled its data this way. Decombinator V4 was used to annotate TCR sequences for V gene, J gene and CDR3. TCRs were defined as expanded if a significant change between any two time points was detected under a Poisson model with p below 0.0001. TCR abundances were normalised to the total number of TCRs sequenced per sample and expressed as counts per million. MAIT TCRs were defined by TRAV1-2 paired with TRAJ12, TRAJ20 or TRAJ33, and iNKT TCRs by TRAV10 paired with TRAJ18. VDJdb, accessed 1 November 2021, was searched for CMV, EBV and SARS-CoV-2 annotated TCRs, excluding TCRs annotated for multiple antigens. TCRdb reprocessed the public reads (quality trimming at Q25 with fastp, clone calling with MiXCR) and kept in-frame beta chains. Each CDR3 protein gets just one entry, which takes the most common genes and DNA from the rows behind it. TCRdb's processing, not the authors' own work, is the source of the V and J calls. Recorded for this sample are approximately 73,000 distinct CDR3 sequences; around 13% of them occurred a single time. The ten largest clones represent 0.95% to 1.3% of the sample.

The germline ends are 13 bases apart after V is trimmed by 4 bases and J by 4 bases. The CDR3 runs 14 amino acids, cysteine and phenylalanine included. Here the CDR3 DNA is all that survives: 42 bases in frame from base 1. From the germline V gene, CDR1 is SGDLS and CDR2 is YYNGEE. Set within a cohort of healthcare workers in London, UK, this nested case-control study involved weekly PCR testing of nasopharyngeal swabs along with blood sampling. Healthcare workers were recruited during the week of the UK lockdown, between 23 and 31 March 2020, and followed weekly for up to about 15 weeks. Notes on this clonotype: No cognate antigen has been identified for it. Base qualities are not provided; no much larger clone lies one nucleotide away.

Sample: whole blood. The chain is assembled from TRBV9 and TRBJ2-3, with the D gene call left open. The clonotype comes from an adult who was a healthcare worker with PCR-confirmed SARS-CoV-2 infection or an uninfected control (not recorded which). The CDR3 protein sequence reads: CASSPGNLPDTQYF. The DNA is as follows: TGTGCCAGCAGCCCGGGTAACTTACCAGATACGCAGTATTTT.